Listed below are T cell receptor beta chains from one sample, sequenced in a study of shared clonotypes between healthy human individuals. TCRdb's copy holds only in-frame clones and misses some; the assay was immunoSEQ multiplex PCR. The table shows about 2.3 million clones, with 93% occurring only once. The material sequenced was naive CD4+ T cells from PBMCs. These receptors were collected from a man aged 18 to 30 in good health. Some clones in this sample may be carry-over from other donors' samples. Both conserved end residues are trimmed from each CDR3. Fields, in order: CDR3 protein, D gene, J gene, V gene. D genes are given only for firm matches.

CDR3 protein: ASSKLPLLLQGNMDTEAF; D gene: NA; J gene: TRBJ1-1; V gene: TRBV21-1
CDR3 protein: ASSLEVAQETQY; D gene: NA; J gene: TRBJ2-5; V gene: TRBV7-2
CDR3 protein: ASLGPQGREPRAGELF; D gene: NA; J gene: TRBJ2-2; V gene: TRBV19
CDR3 protein: ASNRVDTGELF; D gene: NA; J gene: TRBJ2-2; V gene: TRBV2
CDR3 protein: ASSQAVAGGPRETQY; D gene: TRBD2; J gene: TRBJ2-5; V gene: TRBV4-2
CDR3 protein: ASSLMAQETQY; D gene: NA; J gene: TRBJ2-5; V gene: TRBV5-1
CDR3 protein: ASSVAGGRWTGELF; D gene: TRBD2; J gene: TRBJ2-2; V gene: TRBV9
CDR3 protein: ASNPVSGANVLT; D gene: NA; J gene: TRBJ2-6; V gene: TRBV19
CDR3 protein: ASSPRRNTEAF; D gene: NA; J gene: TRBJ1-1; V gene: TRBV7-2
CDR3 protein: ASSTRTRSWEQF; D gene: NA; J gene: TRBJ2-1; V gene: TRBV7-2
CDR3 protein: ASSLVVGQGMRSEQY; D gene: TRBD1; J gene: TRBJ2-7; V gene: TRBV7-2
CDR3 protein: ASTPRPRGGENTDTQY; D gene: NA; J gene: TRBJ2-3; V gene: TRBV19
CDR3 protein: ASSLAGGPYNEQF; D gene: TRBD2; J gene: TRBJ2-1; V gene: TRBV2
CDR3 protein: ASRRNYNEQF; D gene: NA; J gene: TRBJ2-1; V gene: TRBV6-1
CDR3 protein: ASSLLAGELF; D gene: TRBD2; J gene: TRBJ2-2; V gene: TRBV5-1
CDR3 protein: ASSLGQANTEAF; D gene: NA; J gene: TRBJ1-1; V gene: TRBV5-6
CDR3 protein: ASSLNQINTGELF; D gene: NA; J gene: TRBJ2-2; V gene: TRBV5-1
CDR3 protein: ASSLGVGSTTNEKLF; D gene: NA; J gene: TRBJ1-4; V gene: TRBV7-9
CDR3 protein: AFHRERYEQY; D gene: NA; J gene: TRBJ2-7; V gene: TRBV30
CDR3 protein: ASSPSGSLREQY; D gene: NA; J gene: TRBJ2-7; V gene: TRBV7-9
CDR3 protein: ASSYTSGKYNEQF; D gene: TRBD2; J gene: TRBJ2-1; V gene: TRBV7-9
CDR3 protein: ATSRGLAGAGGEQY; D gene: TRBD2; J gene: TRBJ2-7; V gene: TRBV15
CDR3 protein: ASSPWTSGQF; D gene: TRBD2; J gene: TRBJ2-1; V gene: TRBV18
CDR3 protein: ASSVATSWGGTTYNEQF; D gene: NA; J gene: TRBJ2-1; V gene: TRBV9
CDR3 protein: ASSLLAGTYNEQF; D gene: NA; J gene: TRBJ2-1; V gene: TRBV7-3
CDR3 protein: ASSFVGQGGDEQF; D gene: TRBD1; J gene: TRBJ2-1; V gene: TRBV5-1
CDR3 protein: ASSVMGRYGYT; D gene: NA; J gene: TRBJ1-2; V gene: TRBV6-1
CDR3 protein: ASSAGRNQPQH; D gene: NA; J gene: TRBJ1-5; V gene: TRBV7-3
CDR3 protein: ASKREPNTGELF; D gene: TRBD2; J gene: TRBJ2-2; V gene: TRBV6-1
CDR3 protein: ASSQAPERNEQF; D gene: NA; J gene: TRBJ2-1; V gene: TRBV4-1
CDR3 protein: AASRASGTLTDTQY; D gene: NA; J gene: TRBJ2-3; V gene: TRBV15
CDR3 protein: ASSPQGTSGGPEQY; D gene: TRBD2; J gene: TRBJ2-7; V gene: TRBV7-2
CDR3 protein: ASSQDGTSGRKEF; D gene: TRBD2; J gene: TRBJ2-1; V gene: TRBV4-1
CDR3 protein: ASSLDGGYT; D gene: NA; J gene: TRBJ1-2; V gene: TRBV5-1
CDR3 protein: ASSLAEGRGTGELF; D gene: NA; J gene: TRBJ2-2; V gene: TRBV5-1
CDR3 protein: ASSSQPFPIY; D gene: NA; J gene: TRBJ1-3; V gene: TRBV9
CDR3 protein: ASSYSNYGYT; D gene: NA; J gene: TRBJ1-2; V gene: TRBV5-6
CDR3 protein: ASSLSGAQETQY; D gene: TRBD2; J gene: TRBJ2-5; V gene: TRBV7-9
CDR3 protein: ASSVQKDSAEAF; D gene: NA; J gene: TRBJ1-1; V gene: TRBV9
CDR3 protein: ASSLYGTAGQGTQY; D gene: NA; J gene: TRBJ2-3; V gene: TRBV5-4
CDR3 protein: ASIRRDPSTDTQY; D gene: NA; J gene: TRBJ2-3; V gene: TRBV7-6
CDR3 protein: SVRGTGRAF; D gene: TRBD1; J gene: TRBJ1-1; V gene: TRBV29-1
CDR3 protein: ASSLLVMNTEAF; D gene: NA; J gene: TRBJ1-1; V gene: TRBV7-9
CDR3 protein: ASTRDSAQY; D gene: TRBD1; J gene: TRBJ2-3; V gene: TRBV6-5
CDR3 protein: ASSVGVAGPQETQY; D gene: TRBD2; J gene: TRBJ2-5; V gene: TRBV9
CDR3 protein: ASNEHRTNNEQF; D gene: NA; J gene: TRBJ2-1; V gene: TRBV19
CDR3 protein: ASSVSHEQF; D gene: NA; J gene: TRBJ2-1; V gene: TRBV5-1
CDR3 protein: ASSVMALGQPQH; D gene: NA; J gene: TRBJ1-5; V gene: TRBV6-1
CDR3 protein: ASSPDQGGEQY; D gene: NA; J gene: TRBJ2-7; V gene: TRBV18
CDR3 protein: ASSPRREDEQY; D gene: NA; J gene: TRBJ2-7; V gene: TRBV18
CDR3 protein: ASSGGATGLNTGELF; D gene: NA; J gene: TRBJ2-2; V gene: TRBV5-1
CDR3 protein: ASSQDPNQPQH; D gene: NA; J gene: TRBJ1-5; V gene: TRBV4-2
CDR3 protein: ATSDFDYEQY; D gene: NA; J gene: TRBJ2-7; V gene: TRBV2